The source of this T cell receptor (beta chain) is a study of graft-versus-host responses after intestinal transplantation. About the research overall: Tacrolimus and steroids were given for roughly 3 years to all recipients after anti-thymocyte globulin induction. Points from the study as a whole: GvH clones occurred in recipient marrow; some first appeared in ileum or blood. Peak levels of circulating GvH clones tracked with early post-transplant HvG declines.

On this clone itself: The antigen is unknown.

Between the trimmed V and J ends, which lost 5 bases and 3 bases, there was a span of 11 bases. CDR3 length: 14 amino acids. Germline-derived CDR1 and CDR2 are MNHEY and SVGAGI. The method was immunoSEQ multiplex PCR; TCRdb's version includes in-frame clones alone and lacks a portion of them. Altogether 40,000 or so clones are present, 93% being singletons, with the ten largest covering 3.6%. The specimen comprised PBMCs, sampled almost 750 days after intestinal transplantation. This sequence was found in a human patient who received an intestinal transplant, so some T cells may come from the graft donor. V usage is TRBV6-5 and J usage is TRBJ1-5; D ambiguous. The CDR3 region has the DNA TGTGCCAGCAGTGAAAACAGTAACAATCAGCCCCAGCATTTT. It yields the protein CASSENSNNQPQHF.